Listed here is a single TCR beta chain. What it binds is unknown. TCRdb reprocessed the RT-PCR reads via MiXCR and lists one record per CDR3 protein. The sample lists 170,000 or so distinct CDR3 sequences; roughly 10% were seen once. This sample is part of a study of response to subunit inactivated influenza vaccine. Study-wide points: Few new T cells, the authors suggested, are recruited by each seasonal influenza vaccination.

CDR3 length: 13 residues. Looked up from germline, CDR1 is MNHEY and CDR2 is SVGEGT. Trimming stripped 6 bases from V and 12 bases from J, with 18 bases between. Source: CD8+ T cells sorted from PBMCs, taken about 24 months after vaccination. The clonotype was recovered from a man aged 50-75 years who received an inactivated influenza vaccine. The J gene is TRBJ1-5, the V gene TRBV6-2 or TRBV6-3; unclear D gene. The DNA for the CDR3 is TGTGCCAGCAGCACCCATTCGACACAAGGCCAGCATTTT. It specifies CASSTHSTQGQHF.